This T cell receptor (beta chain) came from a study of T-cell memory formation after mild COVID-19. Study-wide points: Of the contracting clones, CD4+ ones lay mainly in CM and EM, and CD8+ ones in EMRA. Some SARS-CoV-2-responding clones were already detected in memory before infection. CD4/CD8 balance characterized clones contracting day 15 to 85, and CD4+ skew characterized later expanders.

There are 17 residues in the CDR3. CDR1 is MNHEY, CDR2 SVGEGT, per germline. V was pared by 11 bases and J by 3 bases, with 19 bases of the junction left unmatched. Points on this clonotype: As yet, its antigen is unknown.

With constant-segment primers, 5'RACE yielded cDNA libraries of TCR alpha and TCR beta that carried sample barcodes and UMIs. TCRdb re-called the 5' RACE reads through MiXCR, storing one row per CDR3 protein. The data hold under 650,000 distinct CDR3 sequences, with about a sixth observed a single time. Sequencing was carried out using PBMCs or a T cell subset sorted from them (not recorded which). The rearrangement links TRBV6-2 or TRBV6-3 to TRBJ2-7; 10 bases are a match to TRBD2. This sequence was found in an adult woman who had mild COVID-19 (a few samples of this study predate the infection). Cell type and time point are not known. The CDR3 DNA reads TGTGCCGTAGACGCCACAGCGGGGGGGCTCTGGGACTACGAGCAGTACTTC. Residues: CAVDATAGGLWDYEQYF.